Each of the 4 T cell receptor beta chains below was sequenced from the same sample in a study of spatial heterogeneity in lung cancer. Documented time point: sample taken at primary tumor resection. TCRdb passed the 5' RACE reads through MiXCR, listing each CDR3 protein once. The sample carries about 16,000 distinct CDR3 sequences, about 6.8% recorded once. Antigens for these TCRs are unknown. Study-level points and caveats: Counts that tracked tumor mutation counts were those of expanded intratumoral alpha and beta TCRs.

The specimen comprised lung tumor tissue, sampled at surgery. All receptors come from a female donor with early-stage non-small cell lung cancer.

This clonotype was seen ten or more times. The V call is TRBV7-9, the J call TRBJ2-2; no definite D call. This CDR3 contains 14 residues. CDR1 and CDR2 (germline): SEHNR, FQNEAQ (reference sequence). V was shortened by 4 bases and J by 1 base, with 7 bases between the two germline ends. The CDR3 loop reads CASSSLGNTGELFF. The CDR3 region has the DNA TGTGCCAGCAGCTCCCTGGGGAACACCGGGGAGCTGTTTTTT.

This rearrangement joins TRBV7-1 to TRBJ1-1, with 9 bases matching TRBD1. TRBV7-1 is sorted into the ORF group, with uncertain function. V lost 6 bases and J lost 1; bases outside the gene matches: 3. This CDR3 comprises 14 residues. Here the CDR3 DNA reads TGTGCCAGCAGGCCGGGACAGGGGAACACTGAAGCTTTCTTT. It yields the protein CASRPGQGNTEAFF.

This clonotype came up many times. V usage is TRBV28 and J usage is TRBJ2-3; D may be TRBD1 (5 bases). Germline-derived CDR1 and CDR2 are MDHEN and SYDVKM. V shed 4 bases and J shed 2 bases, with 7 bases lying between them. This CDR3 has 13 residues. This CDR3 is CASSSDNTDTQYF. DNA for the CDR3: TGTGCCAGCAGTTCGGACAACACAGATACGCAGTATTTT. The whole variable domain, filled in from reference TRBV28 and TRBJ2-3, reads DVKVTQSSRYLVKRTGEKVFLECVQDMDHENMFWYRQDPGLGLRLIYFSYDVKMKEKGDIPEGYSVSREKKERFSLILESASTNQTSMYLCASSSDNTDTQYFGPGTRLTVL.

This clonotype was seen at least ten times. This chain links TRBV20-1 with TRBJ2-2; possibly TRBD2 for D (6 bases). The CDR3 has 17 amino acids. Germline loops: CDR1 DFQATT, CDR2 SNEGSKA (reference sequence). V was pared by 1 base and J by 1 base, with 16 bases between. The CDR3 nucleotides read TGCAGTGCTAGAGCCCCCGGGGGAAAGGGGAACACCGGGGAGCTGTTTTTT. It encodes CSARAPGGKGNTGELFF.